These T cell receptor beta chains were read from a single sample in a study of TIL therapy for anti-PD-1-resistant metastatic lung cancer. Clones were read by immunoSEQ multiplex PCR, and TCRdb kept only the in-frame ones, dropping some. This repertoire shows 54,000 or so clones, roughly 70% found once; its top ten account for 1.5% to 2%. The sample here was blood, taken at baseline. The receptors come from a person between 30 and 80 years old with non-small cell lung cancer. The conserved cysteine and the conserved F or W are not part of the CDR3 here. Each record gives: CDR3 protein, D gene, J gene, V gene. D genes are given only for firm matches.

CDR3 protein: ASRKSRGVDLSEQY; D gene: NA; J gene: TRBJ2-7; V gene: TRBV7-2
CDR3 protein: AISESGRVNYGYT; D gene: NA; J gene: TRBJ1-2; V gene: TRBV10-3
CDR3 protein: ASSLWRGGNTDTQY; D gene: TRBD2; J gene: TRBJ2-3; V gene: TRBV7-2
CDR3 protein: ASSLATSGAQGNEQF; D gene: TRBD2; J gene: TRBJ2-1; V gene: TRBV7-9
CDR3 protein: ATSVYTPRNEKLF; D gene: NA; J gene: TRBJ1-4; V gene: TRBV15
CDR3 protein: ASSNSGTGQNSPLH; D gene: TRBD1; J gene: TRBJ1-6; V gene: TRBV7-9
CDR3 protein: ASSPRGGMAGELF; D gene: TRBD2; J gene: TRBJ2-2; V gene: TRBV4-2
CDR3 protein: ASSFGLGQETQY; D gene: NA; J gene: TRBJ2-5; V gene: TRBV5-1
CDR3 protein: ASSQTSGGSNEQF; D gene: TRBD2; J gene: TRBJ2-1; V gene: TRBV5-1
CDR3 protein: SATEDLYNEQF; D gene: NA; J gene: TRBJ2-1; V gene: TRBV29-1